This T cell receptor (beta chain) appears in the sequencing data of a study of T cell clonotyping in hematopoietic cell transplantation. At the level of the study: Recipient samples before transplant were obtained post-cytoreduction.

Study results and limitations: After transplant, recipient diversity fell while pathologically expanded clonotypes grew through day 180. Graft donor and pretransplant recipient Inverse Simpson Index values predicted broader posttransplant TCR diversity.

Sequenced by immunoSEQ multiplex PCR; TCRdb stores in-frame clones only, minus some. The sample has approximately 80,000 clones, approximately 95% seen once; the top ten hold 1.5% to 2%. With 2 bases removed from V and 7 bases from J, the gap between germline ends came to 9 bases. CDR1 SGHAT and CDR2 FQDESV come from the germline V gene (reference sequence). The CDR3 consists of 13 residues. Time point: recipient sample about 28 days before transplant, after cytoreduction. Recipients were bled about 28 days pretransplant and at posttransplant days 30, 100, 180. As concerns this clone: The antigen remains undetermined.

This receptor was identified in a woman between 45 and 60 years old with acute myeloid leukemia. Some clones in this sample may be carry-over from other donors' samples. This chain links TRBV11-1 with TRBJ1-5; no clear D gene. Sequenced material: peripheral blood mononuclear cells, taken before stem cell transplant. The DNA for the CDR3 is TGTGCCAGCAGCTTATCTTCTGAGCAGCCCCAGCATTTT. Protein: CASSLSSEQPQHF.